Shown below are 12 T cell receptor beta chains from a single sample sequenced in a study of T cells after yellow fever vaccination. From the 5' RACE reads, TCRdb called clonotypes with MiXCR, one entry per CDR3 protein. The sample records approximately 150,000 distinct CDR3 sequences, approximately 10% being singletons. Sequencing used CD8+ T cells sorted from PBMCs, obtained 45 days after the yellow fever booster vaccination. The receptors come from a young man who received the YFV17D yellow fever vaccine.

This clonotype was seen only a few times. The chain carries TRBV7-3 and TRBJ2-2; no clear D. The CDR3 sequence is 16 residues long. Germline V lookup: CDR1 SGHTA, CDR2 FQGTGA. The V end was cut by 4 bases, the J end by 4 bases, with 16 bases between. CDR3 sequence: CASSSSPRSGTGELFF. The CDR3 nucleotides are TGTGCCAGCAGCTCCTCCCCCCGGTCGGGCACCGGGGAGCTGTTTTTT.

A few counts support this clonotype. The chain links TRBV7-9 to TRBJ2-1, with TRBD1 identical over 9 bases. CDR1 and CDR2 from the germline V gene are SEHNR and FQNEAQ (reference sequence). This CDR3 is 13 amino acids long. Unmatched junction bases numbered 7, after V lost 8 bases and J lost 8 bases. The CDR3 DNA is TGTGCCAGCGGACAGGGGTCGGGGGATGAGCAGTTCTTC. Translated: CASGQGSGDEQFF.

This clonotype was recorded a few times. The V and J genes are TRBV19 and TRBJ1-3; weak D call: TRBD1 (5 bases). Germline V gene data show CDR1 as LNHDA and CDR2 as SQIVND (reference sequence). V lost 7 bases and J lost 4, with 20 bases in between. The CDR3 covers 16 residues. As DNA, the CDR3 is TGTGCCAGTACGTTCGCCAGAGGGGCGTCGGGAAACACCATATATTTT. Protein: CASTFARGASGNTIYF.

This clonotype was counted between two and nine times. The chain employs TRBV6-2 or TRBV6-3 and TRBJ2-6; 9 bases align to TRBD1. This CDR3 contains 18 residues. Germline CDR1 MNHEY, CDR2 SVGEGT. V trimming: 4 bases; J trimming: 0 bases; junction bases outside the gene matches: 7. CDR3 sequence: CASSFDRGSSSGANVLTF. DNA of the CDR3: TGTGCCAGCAGTTTTGACAGGGGGAGTAGCTCTGGGGCCAACGTCCTGACTTTC.

J is TRBJ1-6 and V is TRBV9; D remains unclear. Germline assignment: CDR1 SGDLS and CDR2 YYNGEE. The V end was cut by 4 bases, the J end by 6 bases, with 14 bases between. There are 15 residues in the CDR3. This chain's CDR3 is CASSPPGRGNSPLHF. The CDR3 DNA sequence: TGTGCCAGCAGCCCCCCGGGTCGAGGTAATTCACCCCTCCACTTT.

The sample holds many counts of this clonotype. This rearrangement joins TRBV11-2 to TRBJ2-5, with D perhaps matching TRBD1 (5 bases). The length of the CDR3 is 12 residues. In germline, CDR1 is SGHAT, CDR2 FQNNGV. V lost 5 bases, J lost 5 bases, and 9 bases lay in between. The CDR3 is CASSRYRETQYF. The CDR3 coding sequence is TGTGCCAGCAGCCGATACAGGGAGACCCAGTACTTC.

This sequence joins TRBV29-1 and TRBJ2-5, with D perhaps TRBD1 or TRBD2 (5 bases each). V dropped 3 bases and J dropped 1 base, with 15 bases sitting between them. CDR1 and CDR2 from the germline V gene are SQVTM and ANQGSEA. CDR3 length: 15 amino acids. As DNA, the CDR3 is TGCAGCGTTGAGGTCGCAGGGACCAGCCAAGAGACCCAGTACTTC. Protein sequence: CSVEVAGTSQETQYF.

The chain uses TRBV29-1 and TRBJ2-1; 7 bases map to TRBD1. The CDR3 loop spans 13 amino acids. Germline V gene lookup returns CDR1 SQVTM and CDR2 ANQGSEA. After removal of 3 bases from V and 7 bases from J, the junction contained 6 bases not matched to a gene. The CDR3 protein is CSVDQGVSNEQFF. The CDR3 DNA follows: TGCAGCGTTGACCAGGGGGTTTCGAATGAGCAGTTCTTC.

This clonotype has only a few counts. The chain joins TRBV6-5 to TRBJ2-3; D may be TRBD2 (5 bases). The germline V gene encodes CDR1 MNHEY and CDR2 SVGAGI. The CDR3 length is 16 residues. V lost 7 bases, J lost 5 bases, and 22 bases lay in between. CDR3 nucleotide sequence: TGTGCCAGCATGAGCCGGGCGGGCTACGGACTAGATACGCAGTATTTT. It yields the protein CASMSRAGYGLDTQYF.

This clonotype has just a few counts. The chain recombines TRBV10-2 with TRBJ2-3; 14 positions match TRBD2. CDR1 and CDR2 from the germline V gene are WSHSY and SAAADI. Unmatched junction bases numbered 3, after V lost 10 bases and J lost 0 bases. CDR3 length: 15 residues. The CDR3 region is CATRTSGGSTDTQYF. CDR3 bases: TGCGCCACCAGGACTAGCGGGGGGAGCACAGATACGCAGTATTTT.

This chain joins TRBV7-9 and TRBJ2-5; possibly TRBD2 for D (5 bases). The V gene lost 5 bases and the J gene lost 5 bases, with 18 bases spanning the gap. This CDR3 has 15 residues. Looked up from germline, CDR1 is SEHNR and CDR2 is FQNEAQ (reference sequence). CDR3 bases: TGTGCCAGCAGCCCCTTTGGTAGGGAGCGGGAGACCCAGTACTTC. Translating gives CASSPFGRERETQYF. Full variable domain (missing parts from reference TRBV7-9 and TRBJ2-5): DTGVSQNPRHKITKRGQNVTFRCDPISEHNRLYWYRQTLGQGPEFLTYFQNEAQLEKSRLLSDRFSAERPKGSFSTLEIQRTEQGDSAMYLCASSPFGRERETQYFGPGTRLLVL.

The chain employs TRBV4-2 and TRBJ1-2; D is unclear. Trimming took off 0 bases at V and 4 bases at J, with 15 bases between the two ends. This CDR3 is built from 16 residues. Germline V CDR1 and CDR2: LGHNA, YNFKEQ. Here the CDR3 reads CASSQEWAGASYGYTF. The CDR3 nucleotides read TGTGCCAGCAGCCAAGAATGGGCAGGAGCCTCCTATGGCTACACCTTC.